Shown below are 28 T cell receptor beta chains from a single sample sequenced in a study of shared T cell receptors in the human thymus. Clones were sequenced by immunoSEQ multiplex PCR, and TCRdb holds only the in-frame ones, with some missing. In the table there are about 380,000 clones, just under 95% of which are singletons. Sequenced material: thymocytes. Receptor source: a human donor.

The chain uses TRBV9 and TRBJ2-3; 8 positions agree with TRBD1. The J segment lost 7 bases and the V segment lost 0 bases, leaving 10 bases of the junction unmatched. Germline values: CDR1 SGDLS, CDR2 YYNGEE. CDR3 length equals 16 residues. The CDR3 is CASSVDVPGQGNTQYF. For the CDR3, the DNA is TGTGCCAGCAGCGTAGATGTCCCCGGACAGGGAAATACGCAGTATTTT.

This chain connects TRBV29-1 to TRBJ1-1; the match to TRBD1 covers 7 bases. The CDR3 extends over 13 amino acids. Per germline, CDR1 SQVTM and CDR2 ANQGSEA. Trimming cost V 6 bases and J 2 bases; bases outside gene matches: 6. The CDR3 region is CSVPTGTNTEAFF. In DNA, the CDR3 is TGCAGCGTCCCGACAGGGACAAACACTGAAGCTTTCTTT.

The CDR3 spells CASSPGVARYNEQFF. For the CDR3, the DNA is TGTGCCAGCAGCCCGGGGGTAGCCCGCTACAATGAGCAGTTCTTC. The rearrangement joins TRBV5-8 to TRBJ2-1; tentatively, D is TRBD2 (6 bases). The CDR3 extends over 15 amino acids. Looked up from germline, CDR1 is SGHTS and CDR2 is YDEGEE. V dropped 4 bases and J dropped 3 bases, with 14 bases sitting between them. The full variable domain, in which reference TRBV5-8 and TRBJ2-1 provide the parts outside the CDR3, is EAGVTQSPTHLIKTRGQQATLRCSPISGHTSVYWYQQALGLGLQFLLWYDEGEERNRGNFPPRFSGRQFPNYSSELNVNALELEDSALYLCASSPGVARYNEQFFGPGTRLTVL.

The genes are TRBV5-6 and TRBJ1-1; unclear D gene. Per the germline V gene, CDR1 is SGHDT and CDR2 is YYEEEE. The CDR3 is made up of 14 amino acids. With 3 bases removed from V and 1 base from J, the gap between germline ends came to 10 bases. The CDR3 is CASSCSAKNTEAFF. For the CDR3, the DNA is TGTGCCAGCAGCTGCTCGGCCAAGAACACTGAAGCTTTCTTT. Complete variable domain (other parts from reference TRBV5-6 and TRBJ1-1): DAGVTQSPTHLIKTRGQQVTLRCSPKSGHDTVSWYQQALGQGPQFIFQYYEEEERQRGNFPDRFSGHQFPNYSSELNVNALLLGDSALYLCASSCSAKNTEAFFGQGTRLTVV.

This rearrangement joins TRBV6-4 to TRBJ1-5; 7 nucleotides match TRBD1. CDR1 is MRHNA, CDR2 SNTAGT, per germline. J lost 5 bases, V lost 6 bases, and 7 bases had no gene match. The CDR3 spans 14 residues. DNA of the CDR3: TGTGCCAGCAGATCGACAGGGAAGGATCAGCCCCAGCATTTT. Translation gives CASRSTGKDQPQHF.

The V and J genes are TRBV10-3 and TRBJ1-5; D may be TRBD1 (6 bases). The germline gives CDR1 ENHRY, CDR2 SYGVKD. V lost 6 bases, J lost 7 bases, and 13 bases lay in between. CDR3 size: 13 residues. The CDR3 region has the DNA TGTGCCATCAGCGACAGGCCAGAACAGCCCCAGCATTTT. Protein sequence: CAISDRPEQPQHF.

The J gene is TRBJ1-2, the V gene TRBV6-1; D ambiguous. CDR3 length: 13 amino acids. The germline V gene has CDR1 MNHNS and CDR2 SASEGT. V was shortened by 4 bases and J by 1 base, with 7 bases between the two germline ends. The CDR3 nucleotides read TGTGCCAGCAGTGGCCAGCGTAACTATGGCTACACCTTC. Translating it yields CASSGQRNYGYTF.

The DNA for the CDR3 is TGCGCCAGCAGCCAAGATAGTATGCACTCCCGCGCACCCCAGCATTTT. This gives the protein CASSQDSMHSRAPQHF. The rearrangement links TRBV4-3 to TRBJ1-5, with D unresolved. V shed 0 bases and J shed 10 bases, with 19 bases lying between them. Looked up from germline, CDR1 is LGHNA and CDR2 is YSLEER. The CDR3 sequence is 16 residues long.

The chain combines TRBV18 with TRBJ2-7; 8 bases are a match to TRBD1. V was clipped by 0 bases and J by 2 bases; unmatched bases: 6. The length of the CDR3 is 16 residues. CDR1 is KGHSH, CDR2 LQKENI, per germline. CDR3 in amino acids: CASSPPMAGGAYEQYF. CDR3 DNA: TGTGCCAGCTCACCACCGATGGCAGGGGGCGCCTACGAGCAGTACTTC.

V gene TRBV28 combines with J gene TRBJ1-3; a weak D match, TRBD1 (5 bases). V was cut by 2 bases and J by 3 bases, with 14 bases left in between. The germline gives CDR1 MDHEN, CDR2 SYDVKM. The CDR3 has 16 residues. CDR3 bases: TGTGCCAGCAGTTTAGGCGGGGCCGTCGGTGGAAACACCATATATTTT. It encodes CASSLGGAVGGNTIYF.

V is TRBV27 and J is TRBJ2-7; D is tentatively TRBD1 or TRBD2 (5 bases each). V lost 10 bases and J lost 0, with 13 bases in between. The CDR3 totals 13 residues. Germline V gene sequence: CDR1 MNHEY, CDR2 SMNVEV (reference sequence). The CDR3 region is CATGTVFSYEQYF. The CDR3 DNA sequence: TGTGCCACAGGGACCGTGTTCTCCTACGAGCAGTACTTC.

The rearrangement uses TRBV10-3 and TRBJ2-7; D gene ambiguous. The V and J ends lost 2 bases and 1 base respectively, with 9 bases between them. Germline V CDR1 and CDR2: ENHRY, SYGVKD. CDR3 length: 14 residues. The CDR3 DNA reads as TGTGCCATCAGTGAGCTCCCCAGATCCTACGAGCAGTACTTC. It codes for CAISELPRSYEQYF.

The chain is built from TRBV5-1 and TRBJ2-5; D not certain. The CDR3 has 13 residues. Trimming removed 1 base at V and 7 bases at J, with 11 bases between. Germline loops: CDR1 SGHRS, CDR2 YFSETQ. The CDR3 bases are TGCGCCAGCAGCTTGCGGCCCCGGGCGACCCAGTACTTC. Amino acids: CASSLRPRATQYF.

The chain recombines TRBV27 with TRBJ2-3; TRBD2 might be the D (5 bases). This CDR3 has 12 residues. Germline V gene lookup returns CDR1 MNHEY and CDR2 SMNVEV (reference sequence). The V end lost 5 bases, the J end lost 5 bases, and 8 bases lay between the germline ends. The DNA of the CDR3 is TGTGCCAGCAGTGCCCGGGGAGATACGCAGTATTTT. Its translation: CASSARGDTQYF.

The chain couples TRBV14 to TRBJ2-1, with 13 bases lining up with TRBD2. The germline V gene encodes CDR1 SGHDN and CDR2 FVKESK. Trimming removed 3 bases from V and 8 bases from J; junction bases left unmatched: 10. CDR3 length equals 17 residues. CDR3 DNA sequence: TGTGCCAGCAGCCATTTGGGTGGACTAGCGGGAGCCGATGAGCAGTTCTTC. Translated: CASSHLGGLAGADEQFF.

The CDR3 loop reads CASSLVQGGQPQHF. CDR3 in DNA: TGTGCCAGCAGCTTAGTACAGGGTGGTCAGCCCCAGCATTTT. The chain combines TRBV7-8 with TRBJ1-5; possible D gene TRBD1, 6 bases. V lost 1 base and J 6 bases, leaving 10 bases between the germline ends. Looked up from germline, CDR1 is SGHVS and CDR2 is FQNEAQ. The CDR3 contains 14 residues. The variable domain in full, completed from reference TRBV7-8 and TRBJ1-5, reads GAGVSQSPRYKVAKRGQDVALRCDPISGHVSLFWYQQALGQGPEFLTYFQNEAQLDKSGLPSDRFFAERPEGSVSTLKIQRTQQEDSAVYLCASSLVQGGQPQHFGDGTRLSIL.

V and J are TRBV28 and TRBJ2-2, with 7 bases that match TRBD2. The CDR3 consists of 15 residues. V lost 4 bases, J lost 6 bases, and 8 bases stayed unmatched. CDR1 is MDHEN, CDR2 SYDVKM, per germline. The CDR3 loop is CASSYERERSGELFF. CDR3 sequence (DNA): TGTGCCAGCAGTTACGAGCGGGAAAGGTCCGGGGAGCTGTTTTTT.

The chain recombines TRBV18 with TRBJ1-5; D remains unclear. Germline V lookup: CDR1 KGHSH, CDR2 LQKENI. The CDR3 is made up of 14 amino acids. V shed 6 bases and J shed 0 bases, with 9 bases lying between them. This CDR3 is CASSSCYSNQPQHF. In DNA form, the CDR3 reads TGTGCCAGCTCCTCATGTTATAGCAATCAGCCCCAGCATTTT.

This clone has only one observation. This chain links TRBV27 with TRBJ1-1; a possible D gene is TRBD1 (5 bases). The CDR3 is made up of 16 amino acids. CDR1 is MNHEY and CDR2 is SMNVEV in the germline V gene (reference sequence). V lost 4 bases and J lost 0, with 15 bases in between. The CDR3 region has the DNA TGTGCCAGCAGTTCCCCCCGGGGCAGCTTGAACACTGAAGCTTTCTTT. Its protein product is CASSSPRGSLNTEAFF.

CDR3 loop: CASSPKVSGNTIYF. The CDR3 bases are TGTGCCAGCTCCCCAAAAGTATCTGGAAACACCATATATTTT. The rearrangement uses TRBV6-6 and TRBJ1-3; no reliable D call. Germline V gene sequence: CDR1 MNHNY, CDR2 SVGAGI (reference sequence). V gave up 8 bases and J gave up 1 base, with 12 bases separating them. The CDR3 runs to 14 residues.

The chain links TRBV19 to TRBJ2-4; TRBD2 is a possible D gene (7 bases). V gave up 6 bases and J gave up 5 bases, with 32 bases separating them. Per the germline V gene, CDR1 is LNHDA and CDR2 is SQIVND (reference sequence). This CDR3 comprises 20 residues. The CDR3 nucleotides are TGTGCCAGTAGCCGGTGGGGGCGGGAGTATAATATCAGGACCCAAAACATTCAGTACTTC. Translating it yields CASSRWGREYNIRTQNIQYF.

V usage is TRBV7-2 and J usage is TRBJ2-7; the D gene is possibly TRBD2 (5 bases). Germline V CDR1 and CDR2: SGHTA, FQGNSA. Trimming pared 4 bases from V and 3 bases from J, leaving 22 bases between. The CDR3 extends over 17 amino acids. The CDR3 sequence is CASSSFLSGKHLYEQYF. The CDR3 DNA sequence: TGTGCCAGCAGCTCTTTTCTTTCGGGGAAACACCTCTACGAGCAGTACTTC.

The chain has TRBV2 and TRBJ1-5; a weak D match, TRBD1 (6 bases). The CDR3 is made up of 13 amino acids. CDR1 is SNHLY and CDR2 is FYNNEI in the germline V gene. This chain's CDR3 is CGGSRGGRQPQHF. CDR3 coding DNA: TGTGGGGGAAGCAGGGGAGGTCGTCAGCCCCAGCATTTT.

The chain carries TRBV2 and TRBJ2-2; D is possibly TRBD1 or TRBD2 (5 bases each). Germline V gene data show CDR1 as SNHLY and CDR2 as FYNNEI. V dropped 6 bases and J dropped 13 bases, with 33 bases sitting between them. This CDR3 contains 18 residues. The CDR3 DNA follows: TGTGCCAGCAGGACACTCGTCGGGGCAGAGGCCTTAGGTTCGCGGCTGTTTTTT. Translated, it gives CASRTLVGAEALGSRLFF.

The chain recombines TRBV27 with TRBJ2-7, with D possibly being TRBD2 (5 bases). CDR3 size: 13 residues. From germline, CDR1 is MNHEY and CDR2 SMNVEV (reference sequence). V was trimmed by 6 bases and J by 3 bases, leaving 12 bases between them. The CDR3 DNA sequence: TGTGCCAGCAGCAAGAGGGTGGGCTACGAGCAGTACTTC. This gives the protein CASSKRVGYEQYF.

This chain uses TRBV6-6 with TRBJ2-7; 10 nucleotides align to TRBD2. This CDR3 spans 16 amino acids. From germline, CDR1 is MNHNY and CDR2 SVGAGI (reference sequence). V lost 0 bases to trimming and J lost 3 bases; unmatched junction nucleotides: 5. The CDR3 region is CASSYSRLAGLYEQYF. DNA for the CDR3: TGTGCCAGCAGTTACTCGAGACTAGCGGGCCTCTACGAGCAGTACTTC.

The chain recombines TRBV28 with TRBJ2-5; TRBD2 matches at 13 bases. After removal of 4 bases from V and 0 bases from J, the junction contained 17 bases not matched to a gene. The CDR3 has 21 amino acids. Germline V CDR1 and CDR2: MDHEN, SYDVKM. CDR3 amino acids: CASSSGTSGVGERGDQETQYF. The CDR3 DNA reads TGTGCCAGCAGTTCCGGGACTAGCGGGGTCGGGGAAAGAGGGGACCAAGAGACCCAGTACTTC.

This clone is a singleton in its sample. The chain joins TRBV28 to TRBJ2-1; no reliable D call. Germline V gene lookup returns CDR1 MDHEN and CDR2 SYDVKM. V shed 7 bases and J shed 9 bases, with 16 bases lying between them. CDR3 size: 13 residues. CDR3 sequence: CASNQGTWGEQFF. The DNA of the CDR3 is TGTGCCAGCAATCAAGGCACCTGGGGTGAGCAGTTCTTC.